A single sample gave rise to the 26 T cell receptor beta chains below, sequenced in a study of neurological immune-mediated disorders. From the 5' RACE reads, TCRdb called clonotypes with MiXCR, one entry per CDR3 protein. The repertoire has around 69,000 distinct CDR3 sequences, around 3.3% of them found once; the top ten carry under 4.5%. The sequenced sample consisted of PBMCs. The origin of the receptors is a man aged 40-49 years with multiple sclerosis.

This clonotype was picked up many times. J is TRBJ2-5 and V is TRBV2; D might be TRBD1 or TRBD2, each matching 5 bases. CDR1 is SNHLY and CDR2 is FYNNEI in the germline V gene. The CDR3 is 13 amino acids. Trimming took 8 bases from V and 1 from J, leaving 11 bases between them. The CDR3: CASGGQPQETQYF. Written as DNA, the CDR3 is TGTGCCAGCGGGGGTCAACCCCAAGAGACCCAGTACTTC.

Ten or more counts support this clonotype. The rearrangement uses TRBV10-2 and TRBJ2-3; TRBD2 matches at 9 bases. The germline V gene encodes CDR1 WSHSY and CDR2 SAAADI. The length of the CDR3 is 14 residues. The trim removed 3 bases at V and 4 bases at J, leaving 2 bases unmatched. The chain's CDR3 is CASSDLAGPDTQYF. The CDR3 DNA follows: TGCGCCAGCAGTGACCTAGCGGGGCCAGATACGCAGTATTTT.

The sample holds many counts of this clonotype. The V call is TRBV5-1, the J call TRBJ2-2; 8 bases agree with TRBD1. With V trimmed by 4 bases and J by 4 bases, 6 bases remained unmatched. Germline V gene sequence: CDR1 SGHRS, CDR2 YFSETQ. This CDR3 is 15 amino acids long. CDR3 DNA: TGCGCCAGCAGCCAACCAACAGGGGGCACCGGGGAGCTGTTTTTT. Protein: CASSQPTGGTGELFF.

The chain recombines TRBV5-1 with TRBJ2-3; D unresolved. The ends were cut back, 0 bases at V and 2 bases at J, with 10 bases in the middle. In germline, CDR1 is SGHRS, CDR2 YFSETQ. The CDR3 totals 15 residues. The CDR3 region has the DNA TGCGCCAGCAGCTTGGGGGCAGCGAACACAGATACGCAGTATTTT. Amino acid sequence: CASSLGAANTDTQYF.

The sample holds many counts of this clonotype. The chain combines TRBV5-1 with TRBJ2-2; a weak D match, TRBD1 (5 bases). V lost 2 bases and J lost 1, with 6 bases in between. Germline CDR1 and CDR2: SGHRS and YFSETQ. This CDR3 is built from 14 residues. The chain's CDR3 is CASSFTGNTGELFF. CDR3 nucleotide sequence: TGCGCCAGCAGCTTTACAGGGAACACCGGGGAGCTGTTTTTT.

V usage is TRBV6-6 and J usage is TRBJ2-3; 9 positions match TRBD1. The germline V gene encodes CDR1 MNHNY and CDR2 SVGAGI (reference sequence). The CDR3 is 15 residues long. J lost 6 bases, V lost 6 bases, and 10 bases had no gene match. The CDR3 nucleotides are TGTGCCAGCAGCCGACCGGGACAGGGTATGGATACGCAGTATTTT. It specifies CASSRPGQGMDTQYF.

This clonotype has a count of ten or more. The chain recombines TRBV7-9 with TRBJ1-2; no reliable D call. Trimming removed 3 bases from V and 0 bases from J, with 11 bases in between. Germline V lookup: CDR1 SEHNR, CDR2 FQNEAQ (reference sequence). The CDR3 runs 15 residues. CDR3 residues: CASSFPRQTNYGYTF. CDR3 nucleotides: TGTGCCAGCAGCTTTCCAAGGCAGACTAACTATGGCTACACCTTC.

This clonotype appeared many times. The V and J genes are TRBV11-3 and TRBJ2-1; D is possibly TRBD2 (6 bases). V dropped 5 bases and J dropped 4 bases, with 15 bases sitting between them. The germline V gene encodes CDR1 SGHNT and CDR2 YENEEA. CDR3 length: 15 residues. The CDR3 nucleotides read TGTGCCAGCAGCCCGACGGGGACTGTATACAATGAGCAGTTCTTC. Translation gives CASSPTGTVYNEQFF.

This clonotype was detected many times. The chain recombines TRBV7-7 with TRBJ2-3; D not certain. The CDR3 is made up of 14 amino acids. Germline V lookup: CDR1 SSHAT, CDR2 FNYEAQ (reference sequence). Deletions cut 2 bases from V and 6 bases from J, with 12 bases between. DNA of the CDR3: TGTGCCAGCAGCTTAAACAACCAGGAGGATACGCAGTATTTT. Translating gives CASSLNNQEDTQYF.

Many counts were recorded for this clonotype. V gene TRBV5-1 combines with J gene TRBJ2-1; 7 nucleotides match TRBD1. The junction had 3 bases not matched to a gene; V was cut back by 0 bases and J by 0 bases. The length of the CDR3 is 16 residues. CDR1 and CDR2 from the germline V gene are SGHRS and YFSETQ. The CDR3 coding sequence is TGCGCCAGCAGCTTGGCCGGGACAGCCTCCTACAATGAGCAGTTCTTC. Translating it yields CASSLAGTASYNEQFF.

V usage is TRBV5-1 and J usage is TRBJ2-1; D may match TRBD1 or TRBD2 (5 bases each). Germline CDR1 SGHRS, CDR2 YFSETQ. Trimming cost V 4 bases and J 4 bases, with 9 bases left between them. The CDR3 totals 13 residues. CDR3 amino acids: CASSRDRYNEQFF. The DNA of the CDR3 is TGCGCCAGCAGCCGGGACCGGTACAATGAGCAGTTCTTC.

This clonotype was counted at least ten times. The chain is built from TRBV6-6 and TRBJ2-5; TRBD1 is a possible D gene (5 bases). This CDR3 has 14 amino acids. Trimming took 7 bases from V and 5 from J, leaving 17 bases between them. In germline, CDR1 is MNHNY, CDR2 SVGAGI (reference sequence). The DNA of the CDR3 is TGTGCCAGCACTCCCAGCCCATCAGGGGAGACCCAGTACTTC. As protein: CASTPSPSGETQYF.

The sample holds many counts of this clonotype. V usage is TRBV5-5 and J usage is TRBJ1-5, with 7 nucleotides matching TRBD1. Germline V lookup: CDR1 SGHKS, CDR2 YYEKEE (reference sequence). CDR3 length: 14 residues. The V and J ends lost 4 bases and 3 bases, in that order; junction bases with no gene match: 4. CDR3 sequence: CASSRQGNNQPQHF. The CDR3 nucleotides are TGTGCCAGCAGCAGACAGGGTAACAATCAGCCCCAGCATTTT. Full variable domain (rest looked up from reference TRBV5-5 and TRBJ1-5): DAGVTQSPTHLIKTRGQQVTLRCSPISGHKSVSWYQQVLGQGPQFIFQYYEKEERGRGNFPDRFSARQFPNYSSELNVNALLLGDSALYLCASSRQGNNQPQHFGDGTRLSIL.

In this sample, this clonotype turned up many times. The chain carries TRBV10-3 and TRBJ1-1, with D perhaps TRBD1 (6 bases). The V and J ends lost 6 bases and 1 base respectively, with 12 bases between them. The V gene's germline CDR1 is ENHRY and CDR2 SYGVKD. The CDR3 is 14 amino acids. CDR3 bases: TGTGCCATCAGACTAGGACAGCCGAACACTGAAGCTTTCTTT. Translating gives CAIRLGQPNTEAFF.

This clonotype was seen many times. The chain has TRBV20-1 and TRBJ2-5; either TRBD1 or TRBD2 may fit D (5 bases each). Germline CDR1 and CDR2: DFQATT and SNEGSKA (reference sequence). This CDR3 is built from 17 residues. V was cut by 1 base and J by 4 bases, with 22 bases left in between. The CDR3 DNA sequence: TGCAGTGCTAGAGCAAAACACCGGGTAGGGGAGCGAGAGACCCAGTACTTC. Translating it yields CSARAKHRVGERETQYF.

In this sample, this clonotype turned up many times. This rearrangement joins TRBV5-1 to TRBJ2-2; D remains ambiguous. The CDR3 is 14 amino acids. Deletions cut 4 bases from V and 1 base from J, with 8 bases between. Germline CDR1 is SGHRS and CDR2 is YFSETQ. This CDR3 reads CASSGRWNTGELFF. The CDR3 region has the DNA TGCGCCAGCAGCGGGCGCTGGAACACCGGGGAGCTGTTTTTT.

This clonotype was seen repeatedly, ten times or more. This chain links TRBV5-5 with TRBJ2-3, with 11 bases that match TRBD2. This CDR3 region has 18 residues. CDR1 is SGHKS, CDR2 YYEKEE, per germline (reference sequence). Losses at the gene ends were 0 bases for V and 3 bases for J; bases not matched to a gene: 9. The CDR3 DNA is TGTGCCAGCAGCTTGGGCGTACTAGCGGGAGAGGGTACAGATACGCAGTATTTT. Its translation is CASSLGVLAGEGTDTQYF.

This clonotype occurred many times. The genes are TRBV5-1 and TRBJ2-3, with TRBD1 matching over 7 bases. The trim removed 2 bases at V and 4 bases at J, leaving 7 bases unmatched. The CDR3 is 15 residues long. In germline, CDR1 is SGHRS, CDR2 YFSETQ. This CDR3 is CASSFGQVGADTQYF. CDR3 bases: TGCGCCAGCAGCTTCGGACAGGTGGGGGCAGATACGCAGTATTTT.

This clonotype was seen many times. V gene TRBV7-2 combines with J gene TRBJ1-3; weak D call: TRBD1 (5 bases). Germline V gene lookup returns CDR1 SGHTA and CDR2 FQGNSA. V lost 3 bases, J lost 2 bases, and 14 bases lay in between. This CDR3 is built from 16 residues. The CDR3 spells CASSLPPGRTGNTIYF. DNA for the CDR3: TGTGCCAGCAGCTTGCCCCCAGGGAGAACTGGAAACACCATATATTTT.

This clonotype was observed at least ten times. This sequence joins TRBV5-1 and TRBJ2-1; D might be TRBD2 (6 bases). The ends were cut back, 0 bases at V and 4 bases at J, with 8 bases in the middle. The germline V gene has CDR1 SGHRS and CDR2 YFSETQ. The CDR3 is 14 amino acids. The CDR3 loop reads CASSLGGVYNEQFF. In DNA form, the CDR3 reads TGCGCCAGCAGCTTGGGGGGGGTTTACAATGAGCAGTTCTTC.

The chain couples TRBV11-2 to TRBJ2-3, with 8 bases fitting TRBD2. The CDR3 sequence is 18 residues long. Germline V CDR1 and CDR2: SGHAT, FQNNGV. J was trimmed by 1 base and V by 5 bases; bases with no gene match: 14. DNA for the CDR3: TGTGCCAGCAGCCCCCGGACTAGCCTTTGGACCGGCACAGATACGCAGTATTTT. It yields the protein CASSPRTSLWTGTDTQYF.

Ten or more counts support this clonotype. This chain uses TRBV12-3 or TRBV12-4 with TRBJ1-6, with 8 nucleotides matching TRBD1. This CDR3 spans 14 amino acids. Germline trimming cut 8 bases from V and 7 bases from J; bases unmatched to any gene: 7. The CDR3 DNA is TGTGCCAGCGGGCCGACAGGGGAGAATTCACCCCTCCACTTT. Amino acid sequence: CASGPTGENSPLHF.

This clonotype was detected ten times or more. V gene TRBV20-1 combines with J gene TRBJ2-7; 8 nucleotides agree with TRBD2. There are 14 residues in the CDR3. J was trimmed by 1 base and V by 5 bases; bases with no gene match: 7. In germline, CDR1 is DFQATT, CDR2 SNEGSKA (reference sequence). The CDR3 spells CSAALIAGSYEQYF. In DNA, the CDR3 is TGCAGTGCTGCCCTCATAGCGGGGTCCTACGAGCAGTACTTC.

This clonotype was observed many times. V gene TRBV3-1 combines with J gene TRBJ2-7, with D maybe TRBD1 (6 bases). V lost 2 bases and J lost 7, with 9 bases in between. From germline, CDR1 is LGHDT and CDR2 YNNKEL (reference sequence). The CDR3 loop spans 12 amino acids. CDR3 loop: CASSQWGREQYF. CDR3 DNA sequence: TGTGCCAGCAGCCAATGGGGGCGGGAGCAGTACTTC.

This clonotype was observed many times. The chain recombines TRBV4-1 with TRBJ1-6; TRBD1 is a possible D gene (6 bases). The CDR3 sequence is 16 residues long. The germline CDR1 and CDR2 sequences are MGHRA and YSYEKL. Trimming removed 3 bases at V and 8 bases at J, with 17 bases between. The CDR3 region has the DNA TGCGCCAGCAGCCAGGGGGGACAACCCTGGGATTCACCCCTCCACTTT. Amino acids: CASSQGGQPWDSPLHF.

This clonotype occurred many times. The DNA of the CDR3 is TGCGCCAGCAGCTCGCCCGTAGGGGACCAGCCCCAGCATTTT. It codes for CASSSPVGDQPQHF. This chain connects TRBV5-1 to TRBJ1-5, with D tentatively TRBD1 (5 bases). Germline CDR1 is SGHRS and CDR2 is YFSETQ. This CDR3 region has 14 residues. V lost 3 bases and J lost 7, with 14 bases in between. Based on the CDR3 plus reference TRBV5-1 and TRBJ1-5, the full variable domain is KAGVTQTPRYLIKTRGQQVTLSCSPISGHRSVSWYQQTPGQGLQFLFEYFSETQRNKGNFPGRFSGRQFSNSRSEMNVSTLELGDSALYLCASSSPVGDQPQHFGDGTRLSIL.